This T cell receptor (beta chain) comes out of a study of blood T cell repertoires in COVID-19 (dated by TCRdb to 2020 to 2022). Turning to the overall study: Samples covering the acute and convalescent phases of COVID-19 were provided by collaborators in the United States, Italy and Spain. The prospective study material was composed of cDNA or gDNA derived from T cells, B-cell-depleted T cells, or PBMCs. The dataset comprised deeply sampled blood TCRbeta repertoires from subjects exposed to, actively infected with, or recovered from COVID-19. The repertoires were made available in a free public database intended to serve as a resource for research on the immune response to SARS-CoV-2. The samples were drawn from two sources: the first 160 participants of the ongoing ImmuneRACE study, and 950 to 1,500 subjects contributed by 6 global collaborators. Sample metadata almost always included a de-identified subject ID, COVID-19 status, age in years and sex. Where available, HLA class I and class II types were taken from metadata supplied by the sample provider and were not determined by assay-based typing.

Each collaborating institution followed its own protocols to collect whole blood in K2EDTA tubes. For TCRbeta analysis, collaborators shipped samples in one of three forms: frozen whole blood, isolated PBMCs, or DNA extracted from either of those sample types. TCRbeta CDR3 regions were amplified from genomic DNA by means of the immunoSEQ Assay, a bias-controlled multiplex PCR. The study's own analysis went as follows. The number of nucleated cells in each sample was estimated from the amplification of reference gene primers within the assay. To quantify the absolute abundance of each unique TCRbeta CDR3 rearrangement, sequence reads were collapsed and filtered. For each sample, productive Simpson clonality was calculated as the square root of Simpson's diversity index across productive rearrangements. Sourced from immuneACCESS, this table was stored by TCRdb with only in-frame sequences that have V and J called. A share of the clones is absent; for the studies checked, an unresolved V gene accounts for under half, and the remainder has no known explanation. Clone size and the V and J calls come from that table; the DNA yielded D and trimming. The sample contains fewer than 350,000 clones, roughly 86% of them found a single time. About 8.7% of the sample belongs to the ten largest clones.

General conclusions and limits of the study: Clinical and demographic metadata were provided uncurated, with the amount varying by source and participant.

Note on this clone: Which antigen it targets is not known. Per-base quality was not reported, and no clone a single base away is much larger than it.

The CDR3 has 15 amino acids, counting the end cysteine and phenylalanine. The entry retains the CDR3 DNA only, 45 bases that are in frame from base 1. As encoded in the germline V gene, CDR1 is MNHEY while CDR2 is SVGAGI. Deletion took 7 bases off V and 6 bases off J, with a span of 20 bases between the germline ends. The specimen sequenced was peripheral blood. The receptor was isolated from a man between 40 and 49 years old with active or convalescent COVID-19. The chain joins TRBV6-5 to TRBJ2-3; a tentative D match to TRBD1 spans 5 bases. The CDR3 corresponds to CASTPPGRAADTQYF. The sequenced DNA: TGTGCCAGCACCCCCCCTGGCAGGGCGGCGGATACGCAGTATTTT.